This TCR beta chain was sequenced in a study of T cell clonality in common variable immunodeficiency. Study-wide points: CVID patient heterogeneity limited repertoire-clinical complication correlations. CVID subjects had higher TCRbeta clonality than healthy controls, most marked in about a third.

Losses at the gene ends were 6 bases for V and 4 bases for J; bases not matched to a gene: 3. The CDR3 is made up of 13 amino acids. Data came from immunoSEQ multiplex PCR; TCRdb stores just in-frame clones and leaves some out. The sample yields 50,000 to 60,000 clones, without any singletons. This clone showed up many times. Its antigen is unknown. The DNA ends 3 residues before the CDR3 does, and the rest of the CDR3 is filled in from the germline J gene. The sequenced sample consisted of peripheral blood mononuclear cells. The clonotype comes from a person aged 18-70 years in good health. This chain joins TRBV12-3 or TRBV12-4 and TRBJ1-2; 9 bases agree with TRBD1. This CDR3 reads CASRQGAGYGYTF. The sequenced part of the CDR3 DNA is TGTGCCAGCAGACAGGGGGCTGGCTATGGC.